This TCR beta chain stems from a study of blood T cell repertoires in COVID-19. CDR1 and CDR2 (germline): MNHEY, SMNVEV (reference sequence). The CDR3 is 15 amino acids. V was shortened by 3 bases and J by 1 base, with 13 bases between the two germline ends. Sequencing used immunoSEQ multiplex PCR; TCRdb keeps in-frame clones, though not all of them. The table has 110,000 to 150,000 clones, approximately 84% seen once. Sample: peripheral blood. The chain combines TRBV27 with TRBJ2-7; tentative D call: TRBD1 (6 bases). The TCR sequence derives from a human donor in a cohort sampled during active COVID-19. CDR3 in amino acids: CASSLGQGISYEQYF. DNA for the CDR3: TGTGCCAGCAGTTTGGGCCAGGGGATATCCTACGAGCAGTACTTC.